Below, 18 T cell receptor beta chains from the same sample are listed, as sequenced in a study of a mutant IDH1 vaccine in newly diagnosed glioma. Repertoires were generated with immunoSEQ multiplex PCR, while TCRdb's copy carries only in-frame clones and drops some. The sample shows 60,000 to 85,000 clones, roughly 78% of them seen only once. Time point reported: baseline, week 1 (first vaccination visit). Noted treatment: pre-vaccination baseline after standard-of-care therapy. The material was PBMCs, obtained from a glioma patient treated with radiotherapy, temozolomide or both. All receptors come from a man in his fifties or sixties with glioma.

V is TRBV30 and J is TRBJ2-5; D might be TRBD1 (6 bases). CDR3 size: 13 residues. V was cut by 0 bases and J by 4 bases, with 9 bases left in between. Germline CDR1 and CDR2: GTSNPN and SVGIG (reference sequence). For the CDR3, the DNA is TGTGCCTGGAGTGTTGGGACACTAGAGACCCAGTACTTC. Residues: CAWSVGTLETQYF.

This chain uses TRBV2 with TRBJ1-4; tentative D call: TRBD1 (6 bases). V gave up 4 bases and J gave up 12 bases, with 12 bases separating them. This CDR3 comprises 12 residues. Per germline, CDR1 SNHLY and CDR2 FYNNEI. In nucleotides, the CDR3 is TGTGCCAGCAGTGTCAGTGGACAGCAACTGTTTTTT. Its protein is CASSVSGQQLFF.

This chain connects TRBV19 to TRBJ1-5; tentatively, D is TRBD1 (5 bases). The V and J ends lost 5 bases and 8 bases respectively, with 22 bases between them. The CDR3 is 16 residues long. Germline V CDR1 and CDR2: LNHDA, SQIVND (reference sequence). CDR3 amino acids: CASSPRVGTRTEPQHF. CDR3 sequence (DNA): TGTGCCAGTAGTCCTAGGGTTGGGACCAGGACGGAGCCCCAGCATTTT.

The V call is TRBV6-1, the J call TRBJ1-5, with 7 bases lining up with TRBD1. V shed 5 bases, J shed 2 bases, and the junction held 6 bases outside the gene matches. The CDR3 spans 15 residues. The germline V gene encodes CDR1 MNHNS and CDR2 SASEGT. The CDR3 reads CASSLTGEGNQPQHF. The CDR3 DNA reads TGTGCCAGCAGTCTAACAGGGGAAGGCAATCAGCCCCAGCATTTT.

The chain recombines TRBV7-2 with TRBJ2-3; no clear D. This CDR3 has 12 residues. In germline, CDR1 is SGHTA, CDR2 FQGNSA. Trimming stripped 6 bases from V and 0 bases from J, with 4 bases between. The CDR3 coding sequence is TGTGCCAGCAGGTTTAGCACAGATACGCAGTATTTT. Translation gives CASRFSTDTQYF. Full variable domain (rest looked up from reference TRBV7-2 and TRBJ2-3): GAGVSQSPSNKVTEKGKDVELRCDPISGHTALYWYRQSLGQGLEFLIYFQGNSAPDKSGLPSDRFSAERTGGSVSTLTIQRTQQEDSAVYLCASRFSTDTQYFGPGTRLTVL.

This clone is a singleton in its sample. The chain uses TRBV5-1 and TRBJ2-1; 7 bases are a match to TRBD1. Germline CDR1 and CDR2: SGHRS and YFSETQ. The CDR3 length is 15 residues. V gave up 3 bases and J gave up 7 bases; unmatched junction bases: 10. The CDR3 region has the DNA TGCGCCAGCAGCTCAGGAACAGGGGATGGGAATGAGCAGTTCTTC. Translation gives CASSSGTGDGNEQFF.

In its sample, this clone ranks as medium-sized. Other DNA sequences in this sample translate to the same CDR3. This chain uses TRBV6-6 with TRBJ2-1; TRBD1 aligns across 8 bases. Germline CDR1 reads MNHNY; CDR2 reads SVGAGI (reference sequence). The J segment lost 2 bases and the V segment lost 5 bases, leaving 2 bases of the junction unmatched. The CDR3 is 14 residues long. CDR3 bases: TGTGCCAGCAGTCCAGGGGGCACCTACAATGAGCAGTTCTTC. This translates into CASSPGGTYNEQFF.

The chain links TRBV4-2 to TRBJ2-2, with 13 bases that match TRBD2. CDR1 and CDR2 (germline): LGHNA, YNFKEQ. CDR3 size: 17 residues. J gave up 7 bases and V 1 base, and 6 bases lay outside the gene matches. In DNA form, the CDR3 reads TGTGCCAGCAGCCAAGTCGGGACTAGCGGGGAGGGCGGGGAGCTGTTTTTT. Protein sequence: CASSQVGTSGEGGELFF.

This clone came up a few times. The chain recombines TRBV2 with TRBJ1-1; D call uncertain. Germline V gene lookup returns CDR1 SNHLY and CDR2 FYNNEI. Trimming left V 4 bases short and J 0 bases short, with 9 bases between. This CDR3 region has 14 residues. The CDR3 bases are TGTGCCAGCAGTGGAGGGTTGGTGAACACTGAAGCTTTCTTT. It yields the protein CASSGGLVNTEAFF.

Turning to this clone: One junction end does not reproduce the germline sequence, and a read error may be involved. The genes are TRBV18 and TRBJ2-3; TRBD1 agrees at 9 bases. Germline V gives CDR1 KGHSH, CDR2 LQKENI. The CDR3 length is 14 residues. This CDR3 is CASSPQGAKDTQYF. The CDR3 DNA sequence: TGTGCCAGCTCTCCACAGGGGGCAAAAGATACGCAGTATTTT. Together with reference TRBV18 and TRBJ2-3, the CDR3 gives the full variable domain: NAGVMQNPRHLVRRRGQEARLRCSPMKGHSHVYWYRQLPEEGLKFMVYLQKENIIDESGMPKERFSAEFPKEGPSILRIQQVVRGDSAAYFCASSPQGAKDTQYFGPGTRLTVL.

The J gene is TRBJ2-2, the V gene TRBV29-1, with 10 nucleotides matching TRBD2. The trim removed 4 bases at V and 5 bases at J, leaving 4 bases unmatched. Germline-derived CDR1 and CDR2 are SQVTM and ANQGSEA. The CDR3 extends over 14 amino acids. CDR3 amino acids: CSVGAGGNTGELFF. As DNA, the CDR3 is TGCAGCGTTGGAGCGGGGGGGAATACCGGGGAGCTGTTTTTT.

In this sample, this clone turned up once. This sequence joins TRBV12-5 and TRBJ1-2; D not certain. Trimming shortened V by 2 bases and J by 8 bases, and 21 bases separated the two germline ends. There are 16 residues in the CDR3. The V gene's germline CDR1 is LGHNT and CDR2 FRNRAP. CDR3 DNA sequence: TGTGCTAGTGGTTTGTTGACGGGCTCGTTGACTAGGGGCTACACCTTC. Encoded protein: CASGLLTGSLTRGYTF.

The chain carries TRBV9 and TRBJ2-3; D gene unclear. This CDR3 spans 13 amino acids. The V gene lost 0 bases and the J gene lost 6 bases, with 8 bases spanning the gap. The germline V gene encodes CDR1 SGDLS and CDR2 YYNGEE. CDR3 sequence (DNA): TGTGCCAGCAGCGTAGTATCGGGTGATACGCAGTATTTT. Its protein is CASSVVSGDTQYF.

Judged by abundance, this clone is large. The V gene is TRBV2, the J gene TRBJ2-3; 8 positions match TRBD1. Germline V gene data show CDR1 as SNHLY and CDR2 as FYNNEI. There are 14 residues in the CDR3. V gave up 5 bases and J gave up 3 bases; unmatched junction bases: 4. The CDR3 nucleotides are TGTGCCAGCAGTTTGGGACAGGAGACAGATACGCAGTATTTT. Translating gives CASSLGQETDTQYF.

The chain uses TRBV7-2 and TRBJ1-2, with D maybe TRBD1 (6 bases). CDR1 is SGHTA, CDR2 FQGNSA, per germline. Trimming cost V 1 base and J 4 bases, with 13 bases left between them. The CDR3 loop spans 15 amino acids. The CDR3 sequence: CASSLVAGVTYGYTF. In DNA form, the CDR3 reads TGTGCCAGCAGCTTAGTCGCAGGGGTTACCTATGGCTACACCTTC.

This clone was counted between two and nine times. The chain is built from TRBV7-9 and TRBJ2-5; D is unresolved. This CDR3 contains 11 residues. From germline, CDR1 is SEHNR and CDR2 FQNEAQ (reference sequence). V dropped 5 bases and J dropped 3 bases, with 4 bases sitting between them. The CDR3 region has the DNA TGTGCCAGCAGCCCGAAAGAGACCCAGTACTTC. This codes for CASSPKETQYF.

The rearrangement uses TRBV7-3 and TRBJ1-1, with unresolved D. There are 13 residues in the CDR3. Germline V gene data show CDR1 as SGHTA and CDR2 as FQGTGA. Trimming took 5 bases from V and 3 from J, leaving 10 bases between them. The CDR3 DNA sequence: TGTGCCAGCAGCGTTGTCGAGGACACTGAAGCTTTCTTT. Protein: CASSVVEDTEAFF.

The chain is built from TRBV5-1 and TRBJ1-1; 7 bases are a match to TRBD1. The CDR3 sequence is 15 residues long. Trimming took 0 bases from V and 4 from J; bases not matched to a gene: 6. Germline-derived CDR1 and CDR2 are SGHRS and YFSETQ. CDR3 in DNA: TGCGCCAGCAGCTTGGAAGGAACAGGGGTCACTGAAGCTTTCTTT. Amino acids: CASSLEGTGVTEAFF.